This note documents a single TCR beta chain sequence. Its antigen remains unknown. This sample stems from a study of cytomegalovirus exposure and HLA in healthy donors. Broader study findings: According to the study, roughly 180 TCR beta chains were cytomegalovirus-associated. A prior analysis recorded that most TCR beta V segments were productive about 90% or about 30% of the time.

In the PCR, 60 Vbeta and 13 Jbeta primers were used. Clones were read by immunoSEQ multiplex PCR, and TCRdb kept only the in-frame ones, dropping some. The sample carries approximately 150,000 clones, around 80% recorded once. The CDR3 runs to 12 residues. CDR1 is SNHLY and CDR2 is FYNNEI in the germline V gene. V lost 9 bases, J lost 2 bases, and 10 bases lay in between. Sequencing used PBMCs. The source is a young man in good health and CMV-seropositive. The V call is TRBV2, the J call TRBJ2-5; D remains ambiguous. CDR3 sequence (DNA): TGTGCCAGTAGTACAGAGCAAGAGACCCAGTACTTC. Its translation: CASSTEQETQYF.